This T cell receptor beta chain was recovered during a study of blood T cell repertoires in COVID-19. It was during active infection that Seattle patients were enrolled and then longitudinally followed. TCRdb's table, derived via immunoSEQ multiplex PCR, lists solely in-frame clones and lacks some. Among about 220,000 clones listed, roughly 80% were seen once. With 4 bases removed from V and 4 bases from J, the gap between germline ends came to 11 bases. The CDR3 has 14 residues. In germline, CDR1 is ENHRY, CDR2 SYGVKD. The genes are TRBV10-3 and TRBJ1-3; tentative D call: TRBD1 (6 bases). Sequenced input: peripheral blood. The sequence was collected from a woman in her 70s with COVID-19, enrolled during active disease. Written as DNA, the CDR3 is TGTGCCATCAGTGCTGACAGGCGAGGAAACACCATATATTTT. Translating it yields CAISADRRGNTIYF.